The present T cell receptor (beta chain) was sequenced within a study of regulatory T cells in long-lasting Graves disease. The germline gives CDR1 SGHTA, CDR2 FQGTGA. The CDR3 runs 14 residues. V dropped 2 bases and J dropped 8 bases, with 13 bases sitting between them. The time point denotes: persistent/refractory GD, antithyroid drugs over 5 years with positive TRAb. PBMC RNA was the source of the TCR library. iRepertoire HTBI primers and Arm-PCR of CDR3 regions built TCR beta libraries. Using its own MiXCR run on the multiplex PCR reads, TCRdb lists one record per CDR3 protein. The sample carries hundreds of thousands of distinct CDR3 sequences, less than 25% recorded once.

The chain joins TRBV7-3 to TRBJ2-1; D is perhaps TRBD1 or TRBD2 (6 bases each). The clonotype originates from a female donor with Graves disease. Material: peripheral blood mononuclear cells (PBMCs), obtained when the disease was refractory, from a patient treated with antithyroid drugs. In DNA form, the CDR3 reads TGTGCCAGCAGCTTAGGAGGGGGATTCCATGAGCAGTTCTTC. Protein product: CASSLGGGFHEQFF.